Detailed here is one T cell receptor beta chain. The source of the sample is a study of shared T cell receptors in the human thymus. Sequencing was performed with immunoSEQ multiplex PCR; in TCRdb, only in-frame clones are kept and a portion is missing. The sample carries 700,000 or so clones, 75% to 90% recorded once. The same specimen was also included in a second study, on human thymus T cells. That publication notes: Having corrective surgery for congenital heart defects, healthy Finnish infants were the ones who donated. Resections removed during corrective heart surgery provided the thymus tissue used. It looked as if thymic and blood repertoires used V and J genes in a biased way. Related work showed strongly overlapping thymic repertoires across unrelated individuals.

The sample taken for sequencing was thymocytes. The receptor comes from a girl in the first two years of life with a congenital heart defect.

The CDR3 DNA reads as TGTGCCACCAGCAGAGCCGGCTTTAGGACTAGCGGGGACCCCTGGGGGGAAAACATTCAGTACTTC. It codes for CATSRAGFRTSGDPWGENIQYF. J is TRBJ2-4 and V is TRBV15; 12 bases fit TRBD2. V dropped 1 base and J dropped 5; count of bases not matched to a gene: 21. The CDR3 contains 22 residues. CDR1 LNHNV and CDR2 YYDKDF come from the germline V gene (reference sequence).